The TCR beta chain under discussion was sequenced for a study of molecular identifiers for immune sequencing clone quantification. TCRdb processed the PCR reads anew with MiXCR; each CDR3 protein has one entry. The data contain approximately 500,000 distinct CDR3 sequences, about 21% of them singletons. This clonotype was counted at least ten times. This CDR3 spans 17 amino acids. Germline V gene sequence: CDR1 SGHNT, CDR2 YYREEE (reference sequence). The V and J ends lost 0 bases and 3 bases, in that order; junction bases with no gene match: 9. Specimen: naive CD8+ T cells from blood, with Jurkat cell RNA spiked in. Documented subset: FACS-sorted CD8+CD4-CCR7+CD45RA+ naive T cells. The chain joins TRBV5-4 to TRBJ2-7; 10 bases are shared with TRBD2. The sequence derives from a human donor in good health. Some libraries in this study had Jurkat cell RNA spiked in. The CDR3 loop reads CASSLATVAGGNYEQYF. The CDR3 DNA reads as TGTGCCAGCAGCTTGGCTACAGTAGCGGGGGGAAACTACGAGCAGTACTTC.